This T cell receptor beta chain was obtained from a study of T cell responses to AZD1222 COVID-19 vaccine. Study-level information: The study pooled second doses at about 4 or about 12 weeks. General observations from the study: Within unmutated variant regions lay the reported targets of nearly half of spike-specific TCRs. Clonal diversity may have been underestimated, and the donors were mostly white British, with more females than males. Just a handful of people given AZD1222 tested seropositive at baseline.

This CDR3 has 14 amino acids. Per germline, CDR1 LNHNV and CDR2 YYDKDF (reference sequence). V was trimmed by 0 bases and J by 7 bases, leaving 12 bases between them. There are a few counts of this clone. Its antigen is not identified. The assay was immunoSEQ multiplex PCR, and TCRdb's table has in-frame clones only and misses some. The sample consists of around 200,000 clones, 85% to 95% of them appearing once. The input for sequencing was peripheral blood, taken on day 0 of AZD1222 vaccination. The receptor comes from an adult in good health. The rearrangement uses TRBV15 and TRBJ1-2; no definite D call. This chain's CDR3 is CATSRDLVPGGYTF. The CDR3 DNA is TGTGCCACCAGCAGAGATCTTGTGCCCGGTGGCTACACCTTC.